This T cell receptor beta chain was sequenced in a study of human T cells and chemical hapten exposure listed by TCRdb under 2021. Notes on the research overall: For sensitization, 2% DPC in acetone was applied to a roughly 2 cm by roughly 2 cm area of upper inner arm skin. Weekly therapeutic DPC doses were additionally applied to the scalp of patients throughout the approximately 25-week study period. Patch tests used Finn chambers with 0.01% DPC on the upper back, scored after 6 days by International Contact Dermatitis Research Group standards. The mostly female patient cohort included alopecia areata with under or over 50% scalp involvement, alopecia totalis and alopecia universalis. The libraries were sequenced as a pool, and the TCR yield per sample differed mostly because of small variations in library volumes within the pool. Peripheral blood TCR repertoire changes were tracked in vivo in alopecia patients during primary and secondary sensitization to the hapten diphenylcyclopropenone (DPC). Blood was sampled from patients pre-sensitization (week 0) and at 2, 6 and about 24 weeks after DPC sensitization. About 27 alopecia patients gave blood for TCR sequencing at one to four time points (pre-sensitization, 2, 6 and 24 weeks). Broader findings and caveats from the paper: Patch test score was positively correlated with the number of PT1 expanded TCRs, with significance at thresholds 8, 16 and 32 but not at 4. Significantly more large CDR3 similarity clusters were formed by expanded TCRs than by pre-sensitization or healthy control sets, consistent with antigen-driven responses. Repeated subsampling changed both the strength of the expansion versus patch-test correlation and the threshold at which the correlation became significant. Alopecia, a presumed autoimmune disease, was present in all patients, so the immune response of the patients might differ from that of healthy individuals. The number of TCRs above 1 in 1000 frequency did not change with DPC sensitization; there was no evidence of global repertoire structure alterations.

From the cysteine through the phenylalanine, the CDR3 covers 18 amino acids. Here the CDR3 DNA is all that survives: 54 bases in frame from base 1. V and J lose 4 bases and 4 bases, and a span of 25 bases separates them. From a lookup of the germline V gene, CDR1 and CDR2 are MGHRA and YSYEKL. The library was prepared using RACE. Sequencing was carried out with a NextSeq 500. During library preparation, unique molecular identifiers were attached to individual cDNA molecules so that TCRs could be counted quantitatively and reproducibly. Each blood RNA sample was used to sequence both TCR alpha and TCR beta chains. As for how the authors treated the data: The median number of TCRs per sample was 95,638, ranging from roughly 23,224 to 700,000. The Decombinator software suite was used to annotate V, J and CDR3 in the TCR reads. For the PS versus PT1 abundance plots, all samples were subsampled to the same number of TCRs (28,000). Expanded TCRs were defined as absent before sensitization and observed at least eight times at the 2-week time point. TCRdb ran its own pipeline on the public reads, namely fastp trimming at Q25 and MiXCR clone calling, and kept in-frame beta chains. Each entry merges the rows of one CDR3 protein and shows their most common DNA and genes. TCRdb, not the authors, supplied the V and J calls. In this sample the table shows a few hundred thousand distinct CDR3 sequences, around 5.5% of which occur a single time. The biggest ten clones account for roughly 8.2% of the sample.

The time point label, read with the paper, signifies: pre-sensitization, week 0. This sample's treatment or condition label indicates: therapeutic diphenylcyclopropenone sensitization with weekly scalp DPC. At every patch-test visit, the blood draw took place before the patch test was put on. To be eligible, patients had to be aged 18 to 70, diagnosed with alopecia and judged suitable for DPC therapy, while pregnant patients were excluded. Unfractionated whole blood was collected in Tempus Blood RNA tubes, and total RNA was extracted from that blood. At least ten counts were recorded for this clonotype. This clone's antigen is unknown. No base qualities exist here, and no much larger clone lies one base off it.

The chain couples TRBV4-1 to TRBJ2-5; the D element could tentatively be TRBD1 or TRBD2, as 5 bases agree for each. Sequencing was performed on whole blood, taken in connection with sensitization to the hapten diphenylcyclopropenone (DPC). The source of this sequence is a woman aged 18-29 years with alopecia areata. Some clones in this sample may be carry-over from other donors' samples. The CDR3 reads CASSRTGTRNPGRETQYF. The DNA reads as follows: TGCGCCAGCAGCCGAACCGGGACGAGGAACCCCGGGCGAGAGACCCAGTACTTC.